The rows below give T cell receptor beta chains drawn from one sample of a study of cytomegalovirus exposure and HLA in healthy donors. Generated by immunoSEQ multiplex PCR, the TCRdb table keeps only in-frame clones and is missing some. This table has about 360,000 clones, roughly 88% appearing once. Material for sequencing was PBMCs. The receptors come from a woman under 30 in good health and CMV-seronegative. Both conserved end residues are part of each CDR3. D genes are given only for firm matches. Where a row states a size, it is once, few, many or the class of an expanded clone; other rows omit it.

abundance,j_gene,v_gene,d_gene,CDR3aa,CDR3nt
.,TRBJ2-1,TRBV11-1,.,CASSPSNFNEQFF,TGTGCCAGCAGCCCATCCAATTTCAATGAGCAGTTCTTC
.,TRBJ2-2,TRBV5-1,.,CASSLGNEVTGELFF,TGCGCCAGCAGCTTGGGTAATGAGGTTACCGGGGAGCTGTTTTTT
.,TRBJ1-5,TRBV6-5,.,CASSPDRTSNQPQHF,TGTGCCAGCAGCCCCGACAGGACTAGCAATCAGCCCCAGCATTTT
few,TRBJ2-1,TRBV5-1,TRBD2,CASSPGLAGVSYNEQFF,TGCGCCAGCAGCCCCGGACTAGCGGGAGTATCCTACAATGAGCAGTTCTTC
.,TRBJ1-4,TRBV2,.,CASSDEWESEKLFF,TGTGCCAGCAGTGACGAGTGGGAGAGTGAAAAACTGTTTTTT
.,TRBJ2-5,TRBV5-1,.,CASSSQGSDGETQYF,TGCGCCAGCAGTTCACAGGGTTCAGATGGAGAGACCCAGTACTTC
.,TRBJ2-3,TRBV19,TRBD2,CASSILGGGRGDTQYF,TGTGCCAGTAGTATCCTCGGCGGGGGGCGCGGGGATACGCAGTATTTT
.,TRBJ1-1,TRBV9,.,CASSRRQMNTEAFF,TGTGCCAGCAGCCGACGACAGATGAACACTGAAGCTTTCTTT
once,TRBJ2-1,TRBV30,TRBD2,CAWMGLAVNEQFF,TGTGCCTGGATGGGACTAGCGGTCAATGAGCAGTTCTTC
.,TRBJ1-2,TRBV28,TRBD1,CASSIRQGHGYTF,TGTGCCAGCAGTATCCGACAGGGTCATGGCTACACCTTC
.,TRBJ2-7,TRBV5-1,TRBD1,CASSPGQGPVVEQYF,TGCGCCAGCAGCCCCGGACAGGGGCCTGTAGTTGAGCAGTACTTC
.,TRBJ2-3,TRBV9,.,CASSVAVSSTDTQYF,TGTGCCAGCAGCGTAGCCGTTTCTAGCACAGATACGCAGTATTTT
.,TRBJ1-1,TRBV7-9,TRBD1,CASSQGQGVSTEAFF,TGTGCCAGCAGCCAGGGACAGGGTGTGTCCACTGAAGCTTTCTTT
few,TRBJ1-5,TRBV19,TRBD1,CASTPGQGSQPQHF,TGTGCCAGTACCCCGGGACAGGGGAGCCAGCCCCAGCATTTT
.,TRBJ1-6,TRBV6-6,TRBD1,CASSPGQGHTSPLHF,TGTGCCAGCAGCCCTGGACAGGGCCACACATCACCCCTCCACTTT
.,TRBJ1-1,TRBV28,.,CASSSLRTEAFF,TGTGCCAGCAGTTCCCTGAGGACTGAAGCTTTCTTT
.,TRBJ2-1,TRBV5-1,TRBD2,CASSLGGGLINEQFF,TGCGCCAGCAGCTTGGGCGGGGGGCTGATCAATGAGCAGTTCTTC
.,TRBJ1-3,TRBV7-9,.,CASSTPGQRFSGNTIYF,TGTGCCAGCAGCACCCCGGGACAACGGTTCTCTGGAAACACCATATATTTT
.,TRBJ2-1,TRBV25-1,.,CASSEAGKSYNEQFF,TGTGCCAGCAGTGAGGCGGGAAAATCCTACAATGAGCAGTTCTTC
.,TRBJ1-1,TRBV6-4,.,CASSDSTWARRVGQSRGWNTEAFF,TGTGCCAGCAGTGACTCGACTTGGGCGCGCCGAGTGGGACAAAGCAGGGGTTGGAACACTGAAGCTTTCTTT
few,TRBJ2-7,TRBV19,TRBD2,CASSMGRVASEQYF,TGTGCCAGTAGTATGGGGAGGGTTGCCTCCGAGCAGTACTTC
.,TRBJ2-7,TRBV2,.,CASTFYEQYF,TGTGCCAGCACTTTCTACGAGCAGTACTTC
.,TRBJ2-3,TRBV4-1,TRBD2,CASSPLAGGPPSTDTQYF,TGCGCCAGCAGCCCGCTAGCGGGAGGGCCCCCTAGCACAGATACGCAGTATTTT
once,TRBJ1-1,TRBV6-5,.,CASSYGASRQGTEAFF,TGTGCCAGCAGTTATGGGGCCAGTCGACAAGGCACTGAAGCTTTCTTT
.,TRBJ1-1,TRBV5-1,.,CASSPTDTNTEAFF,TGCGCCAGCAGCCCGACAGATACGAACACTGAAGCTTTCTTT
once,TRBJ2-5,TRBV10-3,.,CAISERYGETQYF,TGTGCCATCAGTGAGCGATACGGAGAGACCCAGTACTTC
.,TRBJ2-1,TRBV27,TRBD1,CASSFVGQGGNEQFF,TGTGCCAGCAGTTTTGTTGGACAGGGGGGGAATGAGCAGTTCTTC
.,TRBJ2-1,TRBV11-2,.,CASSPRLPEQFF,TGTGCCAGCAGCCCCCGACTTCCGGAGCAGTTCTTC
once,TRBJ2-3,TRBV4-1,TRBD2,CASSQIPSSGRTDTQYF,TGCGCCAGCAGCCAGATCCCCTCTAGCGGGAGGACAGATACGCAGTATTTT
.,TRBJ1-5,TRBV2,.,CASSEQGISNQPQHF,TGTGCCAGCAGTGAACAGGGAATCAGCAATCAGCCCCAGCATTTT
.,TRBJ1-1,TRBV30,TRBD1,CAWSFRTGRTEAFF,TGTGCCTGGAGTTTCCGGACAGGGAGGACTGAAGCTTTCTTT